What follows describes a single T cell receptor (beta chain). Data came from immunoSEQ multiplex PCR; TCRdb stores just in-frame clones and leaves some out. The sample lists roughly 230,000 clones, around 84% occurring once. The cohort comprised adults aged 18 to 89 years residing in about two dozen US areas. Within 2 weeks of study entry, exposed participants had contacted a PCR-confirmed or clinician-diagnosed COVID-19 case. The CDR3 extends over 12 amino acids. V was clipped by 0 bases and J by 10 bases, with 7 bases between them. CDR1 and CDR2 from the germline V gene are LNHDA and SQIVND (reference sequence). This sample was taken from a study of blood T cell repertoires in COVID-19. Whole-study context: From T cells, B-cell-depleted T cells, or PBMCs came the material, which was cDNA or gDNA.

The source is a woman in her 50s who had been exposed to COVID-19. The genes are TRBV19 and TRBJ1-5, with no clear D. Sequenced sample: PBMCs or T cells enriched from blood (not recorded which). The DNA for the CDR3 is TGTGCCAGTAGTATAGATCCAGGTCCCCAGCATTTT. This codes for CASSIDPGPQHF. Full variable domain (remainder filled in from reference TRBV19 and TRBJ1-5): DGGITQSPKYLFRKEGQNVTLSCEQNLNHDAMYWYRQDPGQGLRLIYYSQIVNDFQKGDIAEGYSVSREKKESFPLTVTSAQKNPTAFYLCASSIDPGPQHFGDGTRLSIL.